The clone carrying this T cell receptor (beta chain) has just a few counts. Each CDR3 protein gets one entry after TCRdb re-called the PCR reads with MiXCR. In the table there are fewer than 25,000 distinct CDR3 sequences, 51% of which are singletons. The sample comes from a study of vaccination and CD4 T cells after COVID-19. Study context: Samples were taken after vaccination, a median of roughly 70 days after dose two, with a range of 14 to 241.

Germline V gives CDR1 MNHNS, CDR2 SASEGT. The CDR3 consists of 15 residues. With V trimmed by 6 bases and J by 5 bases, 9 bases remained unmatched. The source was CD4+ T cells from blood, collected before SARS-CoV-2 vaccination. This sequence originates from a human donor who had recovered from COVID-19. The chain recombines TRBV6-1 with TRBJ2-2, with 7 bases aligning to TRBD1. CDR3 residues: CASRIGQVETGELFF. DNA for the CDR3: TGTGCCAGCAGGATAGGACAGGTTGAGACCGGGGAGCTGTTTTTT.